The clone carrying this T cell receptor (beta chain) was found a few times. Its antigen is still unknown. The data were taken from a study of blood T cells in healthy people across ages. The second PCR ran about 6 to 11 cycles with a sample-barcoded 5' primer and J-beta primers. TCRdb independently ran MiXCR on the 5' RACE reads; one entry per CDR3 protein. The sample lists approximately 780,000 distinct CDR3 sequences, roughly 24% occurring once. The CDR3 is 13 residues long. Germline values: CDR1 SGHDN, CDR2 FVKESK. Trimming cost V 0 bases and J 6 bases, with 6 bases left between them. Findings and caveats of the study: More naive CD4+ cells and higher diversity were found in long-lived than in aged donors.

These same records also appear under a second study, on T cells of mothers and their children.

V is TRBV14 and J is TRBJ2-4, with no clear D. The TCR was taken from a boy between 10 and 17 years old in good health. The sequencing input was blood. For the CDR3, the DNA is TGTGCCAGCAGCCAAGATTTTATAAACATTCAGTACTTC. It specifies CASSQDFINIQYF.